This T cell receptor beta chain originates from a study of T cells in narcolepsy. Overall study: Enrolled donors included narcolepsy type 1 or type 2 patients and healthy controls.

The method was immunoSEQ multiplex PCR; TCRdb's version includes in-frame clones alone and lacks a portion of them. The sample consists of about 40,000 clones, roughly 88% of them appearing once. Study results and limitations: Some memory CD4+ repertoires had no autoreactive clone sequences. HCRT-specific and TRIB2-specific autoreactive clonotypes appeared among same-patient CSF and blood CD4+ clonotypes. Autoreactive clonotypes reportedly recurred in blood of same and different patients, not controls.

The V and J ends lost 4 bases and 2 bases respectively, with 12 bases between them. Germline V gene sequence: CDR1 LGHNA, CDR2 YSLEER. CDR3 length: 16 amino acids. With respect to this clone: The antigen is unknown.

The chain uses TRBV4-3 and TRBJ2-6; TRBD2 might be the D (6 bases). Sequenced sample: CD45RA- memory CD4+ T cells from PBMCs. This receptor was obtained from a human donor with narcolepsy. CDR3 nucleotides: TGCGCCAGCAGCCGATCGGAGGGAACTGGGGCCAACGTCCTGACTTTC. Residues: CASSRSEGTGANVLTF.